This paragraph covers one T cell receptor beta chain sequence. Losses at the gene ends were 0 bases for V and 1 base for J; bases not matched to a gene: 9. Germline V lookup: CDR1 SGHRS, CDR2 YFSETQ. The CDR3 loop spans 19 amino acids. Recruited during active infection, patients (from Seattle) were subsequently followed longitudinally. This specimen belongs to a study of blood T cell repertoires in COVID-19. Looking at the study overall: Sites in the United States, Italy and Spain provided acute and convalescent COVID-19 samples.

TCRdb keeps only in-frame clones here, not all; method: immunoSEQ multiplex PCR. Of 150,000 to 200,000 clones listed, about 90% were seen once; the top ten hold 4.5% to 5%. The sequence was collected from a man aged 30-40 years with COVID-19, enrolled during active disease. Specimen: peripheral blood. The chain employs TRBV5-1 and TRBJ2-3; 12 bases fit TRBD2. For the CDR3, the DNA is TGCGCCAGCAGCTTGGCCAGGACTAGCGGGAAAACCCGCACAGATACGCAGTATTTT. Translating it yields CASSLARTSGKTRTDTQYF. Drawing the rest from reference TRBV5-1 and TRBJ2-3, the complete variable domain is KAGVTQTPRYLIKTRGQQVTLSCSPISGHRSVSWYQQTPGQGLQFLFEYFSETQRNKGNFPGRFSGRQFSNSRSEMNVSTLELGDSALYLCASSLARTSGKTRTDTQYFGPGTRLTVL.